Sequencing of this T cell receptor (beta chain) was carried out in a study of breast tumors, draining lymph nodes, adjacent tissues. One entry per CDR3 protein results from TCRdb running MiXCR on the multiplex PCR reads. Here the sample spans 150,000 to 250,000 distinct CDR3 sequences, 31% being singletons. The lymph nodes were axillary draining lymph nodes from breast cancer patients. Germline CDR1 is LGHNA and CDR2 is YNFKEQ. There are 14 residues in the CDR3. Losses at the gene ends were 4 bases for V and 5 bases for J; bases not matched to a gene: 7. The sequenced material came from axillary lymph node tissue. This chain joins TRBV4-2 and TRBJ2-5; 7 positions agree with TRBD2. This receptor was identified in a female donor with breast cancer. Some clones in this sample may be carry-over from other donors' samples. CDR3 amino acids: CASSPEHGGETQYF. CDR3 nucleotide sequence: TGTGCCAGCAGCCCCGAGCACGGGGGGGAGACCCAGTACTTC.